What follows are 21 T cell receptor beta chains derived from one specimen sequenced in a study of blood T cell repertoires in COVID-19 (dated by TCRdb to 2020 to 2021). The method behind the library was the immunoSEQ multiplex PCR assay. In TCRdb, the immuneACCESS table is reduced to in-frame sequences with V and J assigned. These tables do not hold every clone; where another copy was compared, an unresolved V gene accounts for under half, and the others remain unexplained. The table for this sample lists fewer than 350,000 clones; approximately 90% of them were counted only once. Around 2.8% of the sample is held by the ten biggest clonotypes. The sequenced sample was PBMCs or T cells enriched from blood (not recorded which). These receptor sequences come from a man aged 35 to 55 who had been exposed to COVID-19.

The chain is built from TRBV5-1 and TRBJ2-3; no definite D call. The V end lost 5 bases, the J end lost 4 bases, and 11 bases lay between the germline ends. Germline-derived CDR1 and CDR2 are SGHRS and YFSETQ. The CDR3 length is 13 residues. CDR3 protein: CASSSWAPDTQYF. CDR3 DNA: TGCGCCAGCAGTAGTTGGGCCCCAGATACGCAGTATTTT. Full variable domain (remainder filled in from reference TRBV5-1 and TRBJ2-3): KAGVTQTPRYLIKTRGQQVTLSCSPISGHRSVSWYQQTPGQGLQFLFEYFSETQRNKGNFPGRFSGRQFSNSRSEMNVSTLELGDSALYLCASSSWAPDTQYFGPGTRLTVL.

This rearrangement joins TRBV4-3 to TRBJ1-1; 8 nucleotides agree with TRBD1. Trimming removed 3 bases from V and 4 bases from J; junction bases left unmatched: 4. Germline V gene sequence: CDR1 LGHNA, CDR2 YSLEER. The CDR3 loop spans 14 amino acids. CDR3 sequence reads: CASSQTGEFTEAFF. DNA for the CDR3: TGCGCCAGCAGCCAGACAGGGGAATTCACTGAAGCTTTCTTT.

This sequence joins TRBV7-9 and TRBJ1-4; 7 bases agree with TRBD1. With 5 bases clipped from V and 0 bases from J, the junction kept 6 bases outside the gene matches. This CDR3 contains 16 residues. Germline V gives CDR1 SEHNR, CDR2 FQNEAQ (reference sequence). The CDR3 nucleotides are TGTGCCAGCAGCCCCAGGGACAGTGCAACTAATGAAAAACTGTTTTTT. This gives the protein CASSPRDSATNEKLFF.

Only one count was recorded for this clone. The chain is built from TRBV24-1 and TRBJ1-1; 7 nucleotides align to TRBD1. The length of the CDR3 is 18 residues. The V and J ends lost 9 bases and 0 bases, in that order; junction bases with no gene match: 18. CDR1 is KGHDR, CDR2 SFDVKD, per germline. In DNA, the CDR3 is TGTGCCACCGATACGGGAGGGAGGGGGCTGGGGATGAACACTGAAGCTTTCTTT. It translates to CATDTGGRGLGMNTEAFF.

The V and J genes are TRBV7-9 and TRBJ2-7; D might be TRBD2 (5 bases). Trimming stripped 1 base from V and 3 bases from J, with 16 bases between. Germline assignment: CDR1 SEHNR and CDR2 FQNEAQ (reference sequence). The CDR3 is made up of 16 amino acids. The CDR3 DNA sequence: TGTGCCAGCAGCTTAGAGGTGACCCGTGGGAGCTACGAGCAGTACTTC. Protein product: CASSLEVTRGSYEQYF.

This chain uses TRBV5-1 with TRBJ2-3; tentatively, D is TRBD2 (6 bases). Trimming pared 4 bases from V and 3 bases from J, leaving 9 bases between. Per germline, CDR1 SGHRS and CDR2 YFSETQ. This CDR3 comprises 13 residues. The CDR3 here is CASSARETDTQYF. The CDR3 DNA sequence: TGCGCCAGCAGCGCCCGGGAGACAGATACGCAGTATTTT.

This chain uses TRBV7-9 with TRBJ2-3, with D perhaps matching TRBD2 (5 bases). V shed 5 bases and J shed 4 bases, with 13 bases lying between them. Germline V lookup: CDR1 SEHNR, CDR2 FQNEAQ (reference sequence). The CDR3 totals 14 residues. DNA for the CDR3: TGTGCCAGCAGCCTCCGGTCTAGCCCAGATACGCAGTATTTT. This gives the protein CASSLRSSPDTQYF.

This clone has only one observation. The rearrangement uses TRBV7-2 and TRBJ2-2; perhaps TRBD1 as D (6 bases). The ends were cut back, 3 bases at V and 8 bases at J, with 16 bases in the middle. Per germline, CDR1 SGHTA and CDR2 FQGNSA. CDR3 length: 15 residues. CDR3 protein: CASSLDSGVGGELFF. DNA for the CDR3: TGTGCCAGCAGCTTGGACTCAGGGGTCGGAGGGGAGCTGTTTTTT.

The DNA of the CDR3 is TGTGCCAGCAGGCCCGGACAGAGAGAAGCTTTCTTT. Translating gives CASRPGQREAFF. The chain joins TRBV28 to TRBJ1-1; D perhaps matches TRBD1 (6 bases). Looked up from germline, CDR1 is MDHEN and CDR2 is SYDVKM. V was clipped by 6 bases and J by 8 bases, with 13 bases between them. CDR3 size: 12 residues.

The gene calls are TRBV6-5 and TRBJ2-7; weak D call: TRBD2 (6 bases). The CDR3 spans 11 residues. Germline assignment: CDR1 MNHEY and CDR2 SVGAGI. The CDR3 is CSPGVRYEQYF. The CDR3 DNA reads as TGTAGTCCGGGGGTACGGTACGAGCAGTACTTC.

This clone was observed a handful of times. The chain uses TRBV7-6 and TRBJ1-6; 11 bases line up with TRBD1. V dropped 4 bases and J dropped 9; count of bases not matched to a gene: 2. Germline CDR1 and CDR2: SGHVS and FNYEAQ. The CDR3 spans 14 residues. The CDR3 region is CASSSGTGGSPLHF. The CDR3 region has the DNA TGTGCCAGCAGCTCCGGGACAGGGGGTTCACCCCTCCACTTT.

The chain is built from TRBV5-1 and TRBJ1-1; the match to TRBD1 covers 7 bases. Germline CDR1 SGHRS, CDR2 YFSETQ. V shed 4 bases and J 0 bases; nucleotides not matched to a gene: 6. The CDR3 runs to 15 residues. The CDR3 DNA reads as TGCGCCAGCAGCGGGGGACAGCCAATGAACACTGAAGCTTTCTTT. This sequence encodes CASSGGQPMNTEAFF.

The V gene is TRBV7-3, the J gene TRBJ1-2; 10 positions agree with TRBD1. The CDR3 runs 14 residues. The trim removed 5 bases at V and 8 bases at J, leaving 8 bases unmatched. CDR1 SGHTA and CDR2 FQGTGA come from the germline V gene. CDR3 nucleotide sequence: TGTGCCAGCAGCCCTGGGACAGGGGTGAGCGGCTACACCTTC. Protein: CASSPGTGVSGYTF.

The chain links TRBV28 to TRBJ1-2; D is unresolved. Germline-derived CDR1 and CDR2 are MDHEN and SYDVKM. The CDR3 spans 13 residues. The ends were cut back, 6 bases at V and 8 bases at J, with 16 bases in the middle. The CDR3 nucleotides are TGTGCCAGCAGGGTAGAAAACGGCGGAGGCTACACCTTC. It is translated as CASRVENGGGYTF.

The genes are TRBV28 and TRBJ2-1, with D perhaps TRBD1 (5 bases). Germline V lookup: CDR1 MDHEN, CDR2 SYDVKM. This CDR3 spans 16 amino acids. The V and J ends lost 1 base and 5 bases respectively, with 15 bases between them. Written as DNA, the CDR3 is TGTGCCAGCAGTTTATTCCAGGGAACGGCGAACAATGAGCAGTTCTTC. Translating gives CASSLFQGTANNEQFF.

The table lists this clone with a few counts. This rearrangement joins TRBV3-1 (or the pseudogene TRBV3-2) to TRBJ2-7; 8 bases align to TRBD1. Trimming cost V 1 base and J 1 base; bases outside gene matches: 3. Germline-derived CDR1 and CDR2 are LGHDT and YNNKEL (reference sequence). The CDR3 spans 15 residues. CDR3 sequence (DNA): TGTGCCAGCAGCCAAGGACAGGGGAAGTCCTACGAGCAGTACTTC. It specifies CASSQGQGKSYEQYF.

The chain couples TRBV10-3 to TRBJ2-7; 8 bases agree with TRBD2. Germline loops: CDR1 ENHRY, CDR2 SYGVKD. V gave up 10 bases and J gave up 7 bases; unmatched junction bases: 9. The CDR3 loop spans 12 amino acids. The CDR3 protein is CATRGGTGEQYF. The CDR3 region has the DNA TGTGCCACCCGGGGGGGGACGGGGGAGCAGTACTTC.

This clone was seen just once. V is TRBV5-1 and J is TRBJ1-5; D is ambiguous. Trimming left V 4 bases short and J 7 bases short, with 18 bases between. The CDR3 runs to 15 residues. CDR1 and CDR2 (germline): SGHRS, YFSETQ. Here the CDR3 reads CASSPLPGETQPQHF. CDR3 nucleotide sequence: TGCGCCAGCAGCCCTCTGCCGGGAGAGACACAGCCCCAGCATTTT.

The V gene is TRBV3-1 (or the pseudogene TRBV3-2), the J gene TRBJ2-1; 7 positions match TRBD2. Germline trimming cut 5 bases from V and 5 bases from J; bases unmatched to any gene: 3. CDR3 length equals 13 residues. From germline, CDR1 is LGHDT and CDR2 YNNKEL (reference sequence). CDR3 in DNA: TGTGCCAGCAGCTACCGGGGGGACAATGAGCAGTTCTTC. The encoded protein is CASSYRGDNEQFF.

The chain has TRBV5-1 and TRBJ1-1; D remains ambiguous. Germline V CDR1 and CDR2: SGHRS, YFSETQ. The CDR3 has 15 residues. With 4 bases removed from V and 2 bases from J, the gap between germline ends came to 15 bases. The CDR3 DNA is TGCGCCAGCAGCCCGGGGTGGGAAGGAAACACTGAAGCTTTCTTT. As protein: CASSPGWEGNTEAFF. The full variable domain, its missing parts supplied by reference TRBV5-1 and TRBJ1-1, is KAGVTQTPRYLIKTRGQQVTLSCSPISGHRSVSWYQQTPGQGLQFLFEYFSETQRNKGNFPGRFSGRQFSNSRSEMNVSTLELGDSALYLCASSPGWEGNTEAFFGQGTRLTVV.

This chain connects TRBV4-3 to TRBJ1-2; TRBD1 matches at 8 bases. J was trimmed by 6 bases and V by 1 base; bases with no gene match: 4. Germline values: CDR1 LGHNA, CDR2 YSLEER. This CDR3 spans 14 amino acids. CDR3 loop: CASSQVDRDHGYTF. In DNA form, the CDR3 reads TGCGCCAGCAGCCAAGTGGACAGGGACCATGGCTACACCTTC.